The sequence of this T cell receptor beta chain was determined in a study of Ad26.COV2.S vaccination and SARS-CoV-2 variants. This sample's treatment: roughly 19 received Ad26.COV2.S at low or high dose, single or two shots; roughly 5 received placebo; per-sample allocation not given. Collection of the samples took place on day 63 after the first injection of vaccine or placebo. Data came from immunoSEQ multiplex PCR; TCRdb stores just in-frame clones and leaves some out. The data hold 440,000 or so clones, with 80% to 90% observed a single time. Germline V gives CDR1 MDHEN, CDR2 SYDVKM. The length of the CDR3 is 20 residues. Unmatched junction bases numbered 13, after V lost 3 bases and J lost 1 base.

The material was peripheral blood, obtained in a trial of Ad26.COV2.S vaccine versus placebo. The chain is built from TRBV28 and TRBJ2-1; 12 bases line up with TRBD2. This TCR came from a person aged 18-65 years who received the Ad26.COV2.S COVID-19 vaccine or a placebo. CDR3 loop: CASSFSTSGGDRRSYNEQFF. In nucleotides, the CDR3 is TGTGCCAGCAGTTTCTCGACTAGCGGGGGAGATCGGAGGTCCTACAATGAGCAGTTCTTC. Combining the CDR3 with reference TRBV28 and TRBJ2-1 gives the whole variable domain DVKVTQSSRYLVKRTGEKVFLECVQDMDHENMFWYRQDPGLGLRLIYFSYDVKMKEKGDIPEGYSVSREKKERFSLILESASTNQTSMYLCASSFSTSGGDRRSYNEQFFGPGTRLTVL.